The 30 T cell receptor beta chains below all came from one sample that was sequenced in a study of T cell changes during pregnancy in multiple sclerosis (dated by TCRdb to about 2019). The method was the immunoSEQ multiplex PCR assay. TCRdb limited this immuneACCESS table to in-frame rearrangements with V and J called. A share of clones is missing; checked studies link under half to unresolved V genes, and the rest is unexplained. Within this sample are about 60,000 clones, with about nine tenths of them counted one time only. Around 2.3% of the sample lies in the top ten. The specimen comprised peripheral blood, sampled in the first trimester of pregnancy. These receptors all come from a female donor with multiple sclerosis, enrolled in a pregnancy study.

J is TRBJ2-5 and V is TRBV5-4, with D perhaps matching TRBD2 (6 bases). CDR3 length equals 14 residues. Trimming shortened V by 2 bases and J by 4 bases, and 12 bases separated the two germline ends. Germline V gene sequence: CDR1 SGHNT, CDR2 YYREEE (reference sequence). DNA of the CDR3: TGTGCCAGCAGCTTTCGGGGAGGTGGAGAGACCCAGTACTTC. Its protein product is CASSFRGGGETQYF.

The gene calls are TRBV7-9 and TRBJ2-2, with 12 bases that match TRBD2. With 3 bases clipped from V and 4 bases from J, the junction kept 3 bases outside the gene matches. The germline gives CDR1 SEHNR, CDR2 FQNEAQ (reference sequence). The CDR3 length is 16 residues. CDR3 bases: TGTGCCAGCAGCTTGACTAGCGGGAGAGGCACCGGGGAGCTGTTTTTT. It specifies CASSLTSGRGTGELFF.

The gene calls are TRBV6-5 and TRBJ2-5; a weak D match, TRBD1 (6 bases). V was shortened by 0 bases and J by 9 bases, with 8 bases between the two germline ends. Germline CDR1 and CDR2: MNHEY and SVGAGI. This CDR3 is 12 amino acids long. The CDR3 coding sequence is TGTGCCAGCAGTTACTCTCACAGGGCCCAGTACTTC. Protein product: CASSYSHRAQYF.

This clone came up once. This chain joins TRBV6-1 and TRBJ1-5; 7 bases fit TRBD1. The CDR3 totals 15 residues. V dropped 3 bases and J dropped 3; count of bases not matched to a gene: 5. The germline gives CDR1 MNHNS, CDR2 SASEGT. The CDR3 DNA is TGTGCCAGCAGTGACCGGGACAGACCCAATCAGCCCCAGCATTTT. It translates to CASSDRDRPNQPQHF.

The rearrangement links TRBV7-9 to TRBJ2-3, with 9 bases that match TRBD2. V was pared by 5 bases and J by 1 base, with 10 bases of the junction left unmatched. The CDR3 sequence is 17 residues long. Germline V CDR1 and CDR2: SEHNR, FQNEAQ (reference sequence). The CDR3 loop is CASSGPALAGRTDTQYF. The DNA for the CDR3 is TGTGCCAGCAGCGGCCCAGCGCTAGCGGGACGCACAGATACGCAGTATTTT. Looking up the rest from reference TRBV7-9 and TRBJ2-3 gives the full variable domain: DTGVSQNPRHKITKRGQNVTFRCDPISEHNRLYWYRQTLGQGPEFLTYFQNEAQLEKSRLLSDRFSAERPKGSFSTLEIQRTEQGDSAMYLCASSGPALAGRTDTQYFGPGTRLTVL.

Here the CDR3 reads CASSFDRGPEAFF. The CDR3 nucleotides are TGTGCCAGCAGTTTCGACAGGGGGCCTGAAGCTTTCTTT. The gene calls are TRBV6-5 and TRBJ1-1, with 10 bases aligning to TRBD1. Germline assignment: CDR1 MNHEY and CDR2 SVGAGI. The CDR3 runs 13 residues. Unmatched junction bases numbered 2, after V lost 4 bases and J lost 6 bases.

This clone was found once. This rearrangement joins TRBV25-1 to TRBJ2-3; TRBD2 matches at 10 bases. The CDR3 consists of 15 residues. The V gene end was trimmed by 7 bases and the J gene end by 5 bases; junction bases not matched to a gene: 9. Germline V gene data show CDR1 as MGHDK and CDR2 as SYGVNS. CDR3 residues: CASNGEREGRDTQYF. As DNA, the CDR3 is TGTGCCAGCAACGGGGAGCGGGAGGGCCGAGATACGCAGTATTTT.

The chain joins TRBV18 to TRBJ2-5; tentative D call: TRBD1 (6 bases). The CDR3 runs to 14 residues. V lost 4 bases and J lost 1, with 10 bases in between. Germline values: CDR1 KGHSH, CDR2 LQKENI. CDR3 in amino acids: CASSRPGAQETQYF. The CDR3 coding sequence is TGTGCCAGCTCACGACCAGGGGCCCAAGAGACCCAGTACTTC.

The J gene is TRBJ1-5, the V gene TRBV6-5; the match to TRBD1 covers 9 bases. Per the germline V gene, CDR1 is MNHEY and CDR2 is SVGAGI. The CDR3 has 14 residues. V lost 5 bases and J lost 5; bases outside the gene matches: 4. The CDR3 bases are TGTGCCAGCAGTAAGGGACAGGGTGATCAGCCCCAGCATTTT. Translated: CASSKGQGDQPQHF.

V usage is TRBV28 and J usage is TRBJ2-5; D might be TRBD2 (5 bases). CDR3 length: 16 amino acids. CDR1 and CDR2 (germline): MDHEN, SYDVKM. Trimming cost V 2 bases and J 0 bases, with 13 bases left between them. The CDR3 loop reads CASSLLSGGYQETQYF. CDR3 sequence (DNA): TGTGCCAGCAGTTTACTGAGCGGTGGGTACCAAGAGACCCAGTACTTC.

J is TRBJ2-7 and V is TRBV11-2; 14 bases line up with TRBD2. Looked up from germline, CDR1 is SGHAT and CDR2 is FQNNGV. V gave up 0 bases and J gave up 5 bases; unmatched junction bases: 3. This CDR3 comprises 16 residues. The CDR3 sequence: CASSLETSGRANEQYF. CDR3 coding DNA: TGTGCCAGCAGCTTAGAGACTAGCGGGAGGGCAAACGAGCAGTACTTC.

The V call is TRBV6-5, the J call TRBJ1-2; D is possibly TRBD1 (6 bases). The CDR3 length is 13 residues. Trimming shortened V by 0 bases and J by 7 bases, and 9 bases separated the two germline ends. Germline V lookup: CDR1 MNHEY, CDR2 SVGAGI. In DNA form, the CDR3 reads TGTGCCAGCAGTTACTCTGGGGGCGGTGGCTACACCTTC. Encoded protein: CASSYSGGGGYTF.

This chain joins TRBV5-4 and TRBJ1-2; possible D gene TRBD1, 5 bases. The V end lost 7 bases, the J end lost 3 bases, and 13 bases lay between the germline ends. This CDR3 has 13 residues. CDR1 is SGHNT, CDR2 YYREEE, per germline (reference sequence). The CDR3 region has the DNA TGTGCCAGCGTAGCCCAGGGATACTATGGCTACACCTTC. Protein: CASVAQGYYGYTF. Full variable domain (outside the CDR3, taken from reference TRBV5-4 and TRBJ1-2): ETGVTQSPTHLIKTRGQQVTLRCSSQSGHNTVSWYQQALGQGPQFIFQYYREEENGRGNFPPRFSGLQFPNYSSELNVNALELDDSALYLCASVAQGYYGYTFGSGTRLTVV.

V usage is TRBV11-2 and J usage is TRBJ2-7; TRBD1 might be the D (5 bases). Trimming left V 2 bases short and J 4 bases short, with 9 bases between. The V gene's germline CDR1 is SGHAT and CDR2 FQNNGV. The CDR3 spans 13 residues. CDR3 in amino acids: CASSLTTDYEQYF. For the CDR3, the DNA is TGTGCCAGCAGCTTAACGACAGATTACGAGCAGTACTTC. The whole variable domain, remainder taken from reference TRBV11-2 and TRBJ2-7, is EAGVAQSPRYKIIEKRQSVAFWCNPISGHATLYWYQQILGQGPKLLIQFQNNGVVDDSQLPKDRFSAERLKGVDSTLKIQPAKLEDSAVYLCASSLTTDYEQYFGPGTRLTVT.

The genes are TRBV9 and TRBJ1-1, with D possibly matching TRBD1 (5 bases). Germline CDR1 reads SGDLS; CDR2 reads YYNGEE. The CDR3 spans 17 residues. Trimming shortened V by 4 bases and J by 7 bases, and 26 bases separated the two germline ends. The CDR3 here is CASSPRGRAGRELEAFF. Here the CDR3 DNA reads TGTGCCAGCAGCCCTAGGGGCAGGGCAGGAAGGGAACTTGAAGCTTTCTTT.

The rearrangement joins TRBV6-5 to TRBJ1-1; TRBD1 is a possible D gene (5 bases). The CDR3 is 13 residues long. Germline assignment: CDR1 MNHEY and CDR2 SVGAGI. Trimming cost V 0 bases and J 7 bases, with 9 bases left between them. The CDR3 DNA reads TGTGCCAGCAGTTACTCCGGGGGAGGTGAAGCTTTCTTT. Protein: CASSYSGGGEAFF.

The DNA of the CDR3 is TGTGCCAGCAGGGAAACCTTTAGTCTAGCTGGGGGCGACGAAAAACTGTTTTTT. Amino acids: CASRETFSLAGGDEKLFF. The rearrangement uses TRBV28 and TRBJ1-4; a possible D gene is TRBD1 (6 bases). From germline, CDR1 is MDHEN and CDR2 SYDVKM. There are 18 residues in the CDR3. V gave up 6 bases and J gave up 8 bases, with 28 bases separating them.

This chain joins TRBV7-2 and TRBJ2-3; 14 positions match TRBD2. The trim removed 2 bases at V and 3 bases at J, leaving 4 bases unmatched. The CDR3 is 17 amino acids. CDR1 is SGHTA, CDR2 FQGNSA, per germline. CDR3 residues: CASSLMGLAGVTDTQYF. As DNA, the CDR3 is TGTGCCAGCAGCTTAATGGGACTAGCGGGAGTTACAGATACGCAGTATTTT. Combining the CDR3 with reference TRBV7-2 and TRBJ2-3 gives the whole variable domain GAGVSQSPSNKVTEKGKDVELRCDPISGHTALYWYRQSLGQGLEFLIYFQGNSAPDKSGLPSDRFSAERTGGSVSTLTIQRTQQEDSAVYLCASSLMGLAGVTDTQYFGPGTRLTVL.

The V gene is TRBV7-9, the J gene TRBJ2-5; 7 nucleotides agree with TRBD2. The CDR3 length is 16 residues. Per the germline V gene, CDR1 is SEHNR and CDR2 is FQNEAQ (reference sequence). The junction had 8 bases not matched to a gene; V was cut back by 1 base and J by 3 bases. CDR3 amino acids: CASSLVTLAAEETQYF. The DNA of the CDR3 is TGTGCCAGCAGCTTAGTAACCCTAGCGGCTGAAGAGACCCAGTACTTC.

V is TRBV7-6 and J is TRBJ2-7; TRBD2 matches at 10 bases. J was trimmed by 4 bases and V by 5 bases; bases with no gene match: 14. The CDR3 extends over 17 amino acids. Germline CDR1 and CDR2: SGHVS and FNYEAQ. The CDR3 nucleotides are TGTGCCAGCAGCGTCGGCCCCTCGCTAGCGGGAGTTTACGAGCAGTACTTC. It yields the protein CASSVGPSLAGVYEQYF. Looking up the rest from reference TRBV7-6 and TRBJ2-7 gives the full variable domain: GAGVSQSPRYKVTKRGQDVALRCDPISGHVSLYWYRQALGQGPEFLTYFNYEAQQDKSGLPNDRFSAERPEGSISTLTIQRTEQRDSAMYRCASSVGPSLAGVYEQYFGPGTRLTVT.

The chain links TRBV28 to TRBJ2-7, with 11 bases that match TRBD1. With V trimmed by 5 bases and J by 7 bases, 13 bases remained unmatched. Germline loops: CDR1 MDHEN, CDR2 SYDVKM. This CDR3 spans 16 amino acids. This chain's CDR3 is CASSPPLGTGGEEQYF. The CDR3 nucleotides read TGTGCCAGCAGTCCACCCCTCGGGACAGGGGGGGAAGAGCAGTACTTC.

This clone has only one observation. This chain links TRBV10-3 with TRBJ2-1; D is perhaps TRBD2 (6 bases). The V end lost 4 bases, the J end lost 7 bases, and 14 bases lay between the germline ends. The CDR3 is 14 residues long. Germline V lookup: CDR1 ENHRY, CDR2 SYGVKD. The CDR3, as DNA: TGTGCCATCAGTGCAGGCCCTGGAGGGAATGAGCAGTTCTTC. This encodes CAISAGPGGNEQFF.

V is TRBV6-6 and J is TRBJ2-7, with 8 bases that match TRBD2. The CDR3 is 16 amino acids. The V gene's germline CDR1 is MNHNY and CDR2 SVGAGI (reference sequence). V lost 1 base and J lost 4; bases outside the gene matches: 9. CDR3 sequence (DNA): TGTGCCAGCAGTTACTGGCCGACTAGCGATGCGTACGAGCAGTACTTC. Its protein is CASSYWPTSDAYEQYF.

This clone was recorded once. The chain couples TRBV7-9 to TRBJ1-1, with D maybe TRBD1 (5 bases). The CDR3 is 13 residues long. Trimming removed 10 bases from V and 0 bases from J, with 12 bases in between. Germline values: CDR1 SEHNR, CDR2 FQNEAQ (reference sequence). CDR3 region: CAIGGGVNTEAFF. The CDR3, as DNA: TGTGCCATCGGGGGGGGAGTGAACACTGAAGCTTTCTTT. Full variable domain (missing parts from reference TRBV7-9 and TRBJ1-1): DTGVSQNPRHKITKRGQNVTFRCDPISEHNRLYWYRQTLGQGPEFLTYFQNEAQLEKSRLLSDRFSAERPKGSFSTLEIQRTEQGDSAMYLCAIGGGVNTEAFFGQGTRLTVV.

In nucleotides, the CDR3 is TGTGCCAGCAGCTCTCAAGGGGGGACAGTTAAGATAGATACGCAGTATTTT. Amino acids: CASSSQGGTVKIDTQYF. The chain carries TRBV11-2 and TRBJ2-3; tentative D call: TRBD1 (7 bases). This CDR3 is built from 17 residues. The germline CDR1 and CDR2 sequences are SGHAT and FQNNGV. Trimming shortened V by 4 bases and J by 5 bases, and 22 bases separated the two germline ends.

The gene calls are TRBV5-6 and TRBJ2-1, with D unclear. Germline V gene lookup returns CDR1 SGHDT and CDR2 YYEEEE. This CDR3 spans 14 amino acids. Trimming shortened V by 4 bases and J by 4 bases, and 12 bases separated the two germline ends. The chain's CDR3 is CASSQRARYNEQFF. In DNA form, the CDR3 reads TGTGCCAGCAGCCAACGAGCCCGTTACAATGAGCAGTTCTTC.

This clone was recorded only once. The chain couples TRBV7-2 to TRBJ2-7, with 7 nucleotides matching TRBD2. The CDR3 covers 15 residues. V was clipped by 3 bases and J by 1 base; unmatched bases: 6. In germline, CDR1 is SGHTA, CDR2 FQGNSA. As DNA, the CDR3 is TGTGCCAGCAGCTTGTATGGGGGAGGGTCCTACGAGCAGTACTTC. Amino acid sequence: CASSLYGGGSYEQYF.

The J gene is TRBJ2-2, the V gene TRBV9; TRBD2 matches 9 bases. CDR1 SGDLS and CDR2 YYNGEE come from the germline V gene. V trimming: 4 bases; J trimming: 1 base; junction bases outside the gene matches: 2. The CDR3 consists of 15 residues. The DNA of the CDR3 is TGTGCCAGCAGCTCACTAGCGGGGAACACCGGGGAGCTGTTTTTT. It is translated as CASSSLAGNTGELFF.

The chain has TRBV19 and TRBJ1-5, with D perhaps TRBD1 (5 bases). This CDR3 contains 15 residues. Germline V lookup: CDR1 LNHDA, CDR2 SQIVND (reference sequence). Trimming took 5 bases from V and 7 from J, leaving 18 bases between them. The CDR3 coding sequence is TGTGCCAGTAGTCCAATCCCAGGGAACGGACAGCCCCAGCATTTT. Translating it yields CASSPIPGNGQPQHF.

V is TRBV2 and J is TRBJ2-7, with TRBD1 identical over 9 bases. The CDR3 is made up of 13 amino acids. The junction had 9 bases not matched to a gene; V was cut back by 10 bases and J by 5 bases. Germline CDR1 SNHLY, CDR2 FYNNEI. This CDR3 reads CATGTGTGNEQYF. CDR3 nucleotides: TGTGCCACCGGTACCGGGACAGGGAACGAGCAGTACTTC.